These T cell receptor beta chains were read from a single sample in a study of cytomegalovirus exposure and HLA in healthy donors. TCRdb keeps only in-frame clones here, not all; method: immunoSEQ multiplex PCR. This table holds 140,000 or so clones, roughly a tenth found once. Material for sequencing was PBMCs. The receptors derive from a male donor in good health and CMV-seronegative. Both conserved end residues are part of each CDR3. The D gene is left open where the match is weak. Rows give clone size only sometimes, using once, few, many, or a class for an expanded clone.

abundance | d_gene | j_gene | len | v_gene | CDR3aa | CDR3nt
NA | TRBD2 | TRBJ2-1 | 14 | TRBV19 | CATVSGGSYNEQFF | TGTGCCACCGTCTCGGGGGGCTCCTACAATGAGCAGTTCTTC
NA | TRBD1 | TRBJ2-1 | 16 | TRBV11-3 | CASSASPGQGAGEQFF | TGTGCCAGCAGCGCTTCACCGGGACAGGGAGCCGGTGAGCAGTTCTTC
NA | TRBD1 | TRBJ2-4 | 15 | TRBV5-4 | CASSLATGTGDIQYF | TGTGCCAGCAGCTTGGCTACCGGGACAGGAGACATTCAGTACTTC
NA | NA | TRBJ2-4 | 11 | TRBV6-5 | CATGSKNIQYF | TGTGCCACCGGGTCCAAAAACATTCAGTACTTC
NA | TRBD1 | TRBJ1-5 | 13 | TRBV28 | CASQGQGYQPQHF | TGTGCCAGCCAGGGACAGGGTTATCAGCCCCAGCATTTT
few | NA | TRBJ1-2 | 13 | TRBV14 | CASSQVLGDGYTF | TGTGCCAGCAGCCAAGTCTTAGGGGATGGCTACACCTTC
NA | NA | TRBJ2-1 | 15 | TRBV7-9 | CASSLVGLSNDEQFF | TGTGCCAGCAGCTTAGTGGGGCTAAGCAACGATGAGCAGTTCTTC
few | TRBD2 | TRBJ2-1 | 16 | TRBV6-5 | CASSYQLAGGRNEQFF | TGTGCCAGCAGTTACCAGCTAGCGGGGGGGAGAAATGAGCAGTTCTTC
NA | NA | TRBJ2-7 | 15 | TRBV10-3 | CAISEPKGDEHEQYF | TGTGCCATCAGTGAGCCCAAGGGGGACGAGCACGAGCAGTACTTC
few | TRBD1 | TRBJ1-5 | 16 | TRBV5-6 | CASSLQGVESNQPQQF | TGTGCCAGCAGTTTACAGGGGGTAGAAAGCAATCAGCCCCAGCAGTTT
few | TRBD1 | TRBJ1-3 | 15 | TRBV27 | CASSSDRVPGNTIYF | TGTGCCAGCAGTTCGGACAGGGTCCCTGGAAACACCATATATTTT
few | NA | TRBJ2-3 | 14 | TRBV6-6 | CASSYSQGNTPQYF | TGTGCCAGCAGTTACTCACAGGGTAATACCCCTCAGTATTTT
few | NA | TRBJ1-1 | 13 | TRBV11-2 | CASSARANTEAFF | TGTGCCAGCAGCGCCAGGGCGAACACTGAAGCTTTCTTT
NA | TRBD2 | TRBJ2-1 | 15 | TRBV6-1 | CASSQLAGGHNEQFF | TGTGCCAGCAGTCAGCTAGCGGGGGGGCACAATGAGCAGTTCTTC
NA | NA | TRBJ1-2 | 15 | TRBV6-6 | CASSYYSGSQYGYTF | TGTGCCAGCAGTTACTACAGCGGATCGCAGTATGGCTACACCTTC
few | NA | TRBJ2-3 | 12 | TRBV7-3 | CASSFGSDTQYF | TGTGCCAGCAGTTTCGGGTCAGATACGCAGTATTTT
few | NA | TRBJ1-5 | 13 | TRBV27 | CASSLRGNQPQHF | TGTGCCAGCAGTTTGAGGGGGAATCAGCCCCAGCATTTT
NA | TRBD1 | TRBJ2-7 | 13 | TRBV6-5 | CASSRDRGYEQYF | TGTGCCAGCAGCCGGGACAGGGGTTACGAGCAGTACTTC
NA | TRBD1 | TRBJ1-6 | 15 | TRBV19 | CASSALTGGDSPLHF | TGTGCCAGTAGTGCCCTCACAGGGGGTGATTCACCCCTCCACTTT
NA | TRBD1 | TRBJ1-5 | 17 | TRBV4-3 | CASSQVRGQGKIKPQHF | TGCGCCAGCAGCCAAGTAAGGGGACAGGGAAAGATCAAGCCCCAGCATTTT
few | TRBD1 | TRBJ1-5 | 13 | TRBV5-6 | CASSSGGDQPQHF | TGTGCCAGCAGTTCAGGGGGCGACCAGCCCCAGCATTTT
NA | NA | TRBJ2-3 | 14 | TRBV28 | CASSFVSDTDTQYF | TGTGCCAGCAGTTTTGTCAGCGACACAGATACGCAGTATTTT
NA | TRBD2 | TRBJ2-2 | 18 | TRBV4-2 | CASSQVTLAGGVTGELFF | TGTGCCAGCAGCCAAGTTACTCTAGCGGGGGGGGTCACCGGGGAGCTGTTTTTT
few | TRBD2 | TRBJ2-2 | 16 | TRBV11-2 | CASSTLAGGNTGELFF | TGTGCCAGCAGCACACTAGCGGGAGGGAACACCGGGGAGCTGTTTTTT
few | NA | TRBJ2-3 | 16 | TRBV6-1 | CASSEGAFASTDTQYF | TGTGCCAGCAGTGAGGGCGCCTTCGCTAGCACAGATACGCAGTATTTT
NA | NA | TRBJ2-7 | 15 | TRBV2 | CASIPAGGGRSEQYF | TGTGCCAGCATTCCCGCCGGGGGCGGGAGATCCGAGCAGTACTTC
few | NA | TRBJ2-1 | 17 | TRBV4-3 | CASSQDLPGGVYNEQFF | TGCGCCAGCAGCCAAGATCTTCCCGGGGGAGTCTACAATGAGCAGTTCTTC
NA | TRBD1 | TRBJ2-1 | 15 | TRBV7-7 | CASSLVAGGSNEQFF | TGTGCTAGCAGCTTAGTAGCAGGGGGCTCCAATGAGCAGTTCTTC
NA | TRBD2 | TRBJ2-1 | 16 | TRBV7-2 | CASSLGSGGPYNEQFF | TGTGCCAGCAGCTTAGGGAGCGGGGGGCCTTACAATGAGCAGTTCTTC
NA | NA | TRBJ1-5 | 14 | TRBV19 | CASNEGHPAQPQHF | TGTGCCAGTAACGAGGGACACCCAGCTCAGCCCCAGCATTTT
NA | TRBD2 | TRBJ2-1 | 15 | TRBV7-3 | CASSLKAGGYNEQFF | TGTGCCAGCAGCTTAAAAGCGGGGGGCTACAATGAGCAGTTCTTC
NA | NA | TRBJ1-3 | 14 | TRBV5-8 | CASSLDSSGNTIYF | TGTGCCAGCAGCCTTGACAGCTCTGGAAACACCATATATTTT
few | NA | TRBJ2-2 | 15 | TRBV19 | CASSIGQINTGELFF | TGTGCCAGTAGTATAGGCCAGATAAACACCGGGGAGCTGTTTTTT
NA | TRBD2 | TRBJ2-1 | 16 | TRBV5-4 | CASSLGGRAPNNEQFF | TGTGCCAGCAGCTTGGGCGGGAGGGCCCCGAACAATGAGCAGTTCTTC
NA | TRBD1 | TRBJ1-2 | 15 | TRBV14 | CASSRVGQGFNGYTF | TGTGCCAGCAGCCGGGTAGGACAGGGGTTCAATGGCTACACCTTC
NA | TRBD2 | TRBJ2-7 | 15 | TRBV5-1 | CASSLGLATLGEQYF | TGCGCCAGCAGCTTGGGACTAGCGACCTTGGGTGAGCAGTACTTC
few | NA | TRBJ1-2 | 13 | TRBV9 | CASSVDSGDGYTF | TGTGCCAGCAGCGTAGACTCAGGGGATGGCTACACCTTC
few | NA | TRBJ1-1 | 14 | TRBV5-1 | CASSPHGGDTEAFF | TGCGCCAGCAGCCCGCACGGGGGGGACACTGAAGCTTTCTTT
few | TRBD2 | TRBJ2-1 | 19 | TRBV28 | CASNNLRTSGKPTYNEQFF | TGTGCCAGCAACAATTTGAGAACTAGCGGGAAACCCACCTACAATGAGCAGTTCTTC
NA | TRBD1 | TRBJ1-6 | 14 | TRBV28 | CASSRDRAGSPLHF | TGTGCCAGCAGCCGAGACAGGGCTGGGTCACCCCTCCACTTT
few | TRBD1 | TRBJ2-5 | 14 | TRBV7-2 | CASSRRGLQETQYF | TGTGCCAGCAGCCGCAGGGGGCTCCAAGAGACCCAGTACTTC
few | NA | TRBJ1-1 | 13 | TRBV7-3 | CASSLGSNTEAFF | TGTGCCAGCAGCTTAGGGAGTAACACTGAAGCTTTCTTT
few | TRBD2 | TRBJ2-3 | 16 | TRBV4-3 | CASRPRAGGGTDTQYF | TGCGCCAGCAGACCCCGAGCGGGAGGGGGCACAGATACGCAGTATTTT
NA | TRBD2 | TRBJ2-7 | 17 | TRBV11-2 | CASSLDLPGAGEVEQYF | TGTGCCAGCAGCTTAGATCTGCCCGGAGCGGGAGAGGTCGAGCAGTACTTC
few | NA | TRBJ2-7 | 14 | TRBV5-1 | CASSWGPAGGEQYF | TGCGCCAGCTCGTGGGGGCCGGCTGGCGGGGAGCAGTACTTC
few | TRBD1 | TRBJ2-7 | 15 | TRBV7-9 | CASSPSRDRVYEQYF | TGTGCCAGCAGCCCGTCCCGGGACAGGGTCTACGAGCAGTACTTC
NA | TRBD2 | TRBJ2-7 | 17 | TRBV7-4 | CASIQKRGLAGGYEQYF | TGTGCCAGCATCCAAAAAAGGGGACTAGCGGGGGGCTACGAGCAGTACTTC
NA | TRBD1 | TRBJ2-4 | 13 | TRBV27 | CASRDRVKNIQYF | TGTGCCAGCAGGGACAGGGTGAAAAACATTCAGTACTTC
NA | TRBD1 | TRBJ1-4 | 16 | TRBV11-2 | CASRETRTGPNEKLFF | TGTGCCAGCAGAGAGACCCGGACAGGGCCTAATGAAAAACTGTTTTTT
NA | NA | TRBJ2-3 | 13 | TRBV10-3 | CAIRESGTDTQYF | TGTGCCATCAGGGAGTCCGGCACAGATACGCAGTATTTT
few | NA | TRBJ2-6 | 18 | TRBV9 | CASSAGGWATSGANVLTF | TGTGCCAGCAGCGCTGGGGGGTGGGCAACCTCTGGGGCCAACGTCCTGACTTTC
few | NA | TRBJ2-1 | 15 | TRBV10-3 | CAIMGRSGSYNEQFF | TGTGCCATCATGGGTCGGTCGGGCTCCTACAATGAGCAGTTCTTC
NA | NA | TRBJ2-7 | 14 | TRBV7-9 | CASSLGGSLYEQYF | TGTGCCAGCAGCTTAGGTGGCAGTCTCTACGAGCAGTACTTC
NA | NA | TRBJ2-7 | 11 | TRBV7-9 | CASSDRGEQYF | TGTGCCAGCAGCGACCGGGGCGAGCAGTACTTC
few | TRBD2 | TRBJ2-1 | 15 | TRBV2 | CASTISGKHYNEQFF | TGTGCCAGCACTATTAGCGGGAAGCACTACAATGAGCAGTTCTTC
few | TRBD1 | TRBJ1-6 | 13 | TRBV2 | CASSVQGNSPLHF | TGTGCCAGCAGCGTACAGGGGAATTCACCCCTCCACTTT
few | TRBD2 | TRBJ2-7 | 15 | TRBV7-2 | CASRSGSGRAGVQYF | TGTGCCAGCCGATCAGGTAGCGGGAGGGCCGGGGTGCAGTACTTC
few | TRBD2 | TRBJ2-3 | 20 | TRBV18 | CASSPQWREGTSGSTDTQYF | TGTGCCAGCTCACCACAGTGGCGAGAAGGGACTAGCGGGAGCACAGATACGCAGTATTTT
NA | NA | TRBJ2-7 | 13 | TRBV21-1 | CASSPGFSYEQYF | TGTGCCAGCAGCCCAGGGTTCTCCTACGAGCAGTACTTC